The clone carrying this T cell receptor (beta chain) was observed a few times. Each CDR3 protein gets one entry after TCRdb re-called the PCR reads with MiXCR. The sample lists just over 2,500 distinct CDR3 sequences, under 15% occurring once. The data were obtained in a study of tumor-infiltrating lymphocytes in oesophageal squamous cell carcinoma. This CDR3 has 13 amino acids. Per germline, CDR1 MNHEY and CDR2 SMNVEV (reference sequence). The TCR originated in a male donor with esophageal squamous cell carcinoma. The chain carries TRBV27 and TRBJ2-5; unclear D gene. The DNA end is more similar to TRBJ2-7, so the J call may be wrong. Sequenced material: esophageal tumor tissue. The CDR3 DNA reads as TGTGCCAGCAGTTCACCCACTAACTACGAGCAGTACTTC. Its translation: CASSSPTNYEQYF.